A selection of T cell receptor beta chains follows, all from one sample in a study of blood T cell repertoires in COVID-19. The repertoire was sequenced with immunoSEQ multiplex PCR; TCRdb's copy has only in-frame clones and lacks some. The data hold a few hundred thousand clones, with over 80% observed a single time. The material sequenced was PBMCs or T cells enriched from blood (not recorded which). These receptors all come from a woman in her forties or fifties who had recovered from COVID-19. Both conserved end residues are part of each CDR3. Each record gives: V gene, clone size, D gene, J gene, CDR3 DNA, CDR3 protein. D genes are given only for firm matches. The size field is filled for only some rows; it gives once, few, many or a size class.

>TRBV30|-|TRBD1|TRBJ1-5
TGTGCCTGGAGGACAGGGTCTAGCAATCAGCCCCAGCATTTT
CAWRTGSSNQPQHF
>TRBV12-3/TRBV12-4|-|-|TRBJ1-2
TGTGCCAGCACTTTAACCAGGGGATATGGCTACACCTTC
CASTLTRGYGYTF
>TRBV5-1|-|TRBD1|TRBJ1-2
TGCGCCAGCAGCTCCGGACAGGGGGTTGTCACCTTC
CASSSGQGVVTF
>TRBV11-2|-|-|TRBJ1-2
TGTGCCAGCAGCCCCCTCCAGGGGCCGACAAATGGCTACACCTTC
CASSPLQGPTNGYTF
>TRBV7-9|-|TRBD1|TRBJ2-3
TGTGCCAGCAGAGATAACAGGGGGCAGGTAGATACGCAGTATTTT
CASRDNRGQVDTQYF
>TRBV19|-|TRBD1|TRBJ2-7
TGTGCCAGTAAGGGACAGGCCTCCTACGAGCAGTACTTC
CASKGQASYEQYF
>TRBV15|-|TRBD1|TRBJ1-1
TGTGCCACCAGCAGAGATCGGCAGGGGGGCACTGAAGCTTTCTTT
CATSRDRQGGTEAFF
>TRBV20-1|-|-|TRBJ1-6
TGCAGTGCTAGTGTCAGGGGCTATAATTCACCCCTCCACTTT
CSASVRGYNSPLHF
>TRBV19|-|TRBD1|TRBJ1-4
TGTGCCAGTAGTACCAGGGGGCGGAGTGAAAAACTGTTTTTT
CASSTRGRSEKLFF
>TRBV15|-|-|TRBJ2-3
TGTGCCACCAGCAGAGAAGGGGCTACGCAGTATTTT
CATSREGATQYF
>TRBV13|few|-|TRBJ1-2
TGTGCCAGCAGCTTAGGGGGGGCCTATGGCTACACCTTC
CASSLGGAYGYTF
>TRBV27|-|-|TRBJ1-1
TGTGCCAGCAGCCCCCGGGGGTTGAACACTGAAGCTTTCTTT
CASSPRGLNTEAFF
>TRBV11-2|-|-|TRBJ1-1
TGTGCCAGCAGCACACCCTCAGGGTATAGTCCTGAAGCTTTCTTT
CASSTPSGYSPEAFF
>TRBV5-1|-|-|TRBJ1-2
TGCGCCAGCAGAGCCGGGACTGAGGATGGCTACACCTTC
CASRAGTEDGYTF
>TRBV7-9|-|-|TRBJ1-3
TGTGCCAGCAGCTTAGGCAGCCCCTCGGGAGGAAACACCATATATTTT
CASSLGSPSGGNTIYF
>TRBV27|-|-|TRBJ2-7
TGTGCCAGCAGTTTAAGTGGGGCCTCTTCCTACGAGCAGTACTTC
CASSLSGASSYEQYF
>TRBV11-3|-|-|TRBJ1-2
TGTGCCAGCAGCCCGCCGGGAGGTAACTATGGCTACACCTTC
CASSPPGGNYGYTF
>TRBV6-2/TRBV6-3|-|-|TRBJ2-1
TGTGCCAGCAGTTACCTACGAGGGCGAAGCTCCTACAATGAGCAGTTCTTC
CASSYLRGRSSYNEQFF
>TRBV25-1|-|-|TRBJ1-2
TGTGCCAGCAGTGAAAGAGGTGGCTACACCTTC
CASSERGGYTF
>TRBV3-1/TRBV3-2|-|TRBD2|TRBJ2-3
TGTGCCAGCAGCCAATCCGGGGGGGCAGAGGGAACGCAGTATTTT
CASSQSGGAEGTQYF
>TRBV18|-|-|TRBJ1-4
TGTGCCAGCTCACCACAGAGCGGATATGAAAAACTGTTTTTT
CASSPQSGYEKLFF
>TRBV6-1|few|-|TRBJ1-6
TGTGCCAGCAGTTTCTCCACAGCTAATTCACCCCTCCACTTT
CASSFSTANSPLHF
>TRBV6-6|-|-|TRBJ1-3
TGTGCCAGCAGTTATATGCGGGGCTCTGGAAACACCATATATTTT
CASSYMRGSGNTIYF
>TRBV3-1/TRBV3-2|once|-|TRBJ2-7
TGTGCCAGCAGCCAAGATTTTTCAGATTACTACGAGCAGTACTTC
CASSQDFSDYYEQYF
>TRBV6-5|-|TRBD2|TRBJ2-1
TGTGCCAGCAGTTATACAGCGGGATATTCCTACAATGAGCAGTTCTTC
CASSYTAGYSYNEQFF
>TRBV9|once|TRBD1|TRBJ1-5
TGTGCCAGCGGGCAGGGGGCGAAAAATCAGCCCCAGCATTTT
CASGQGAKNQPQHF
>TRBV18|-|TRBD1|TRBJ1-1
TGTGCCAGCTCACAATCAGGGGGAATCGCTGAAGCTTTCTTT
CASSQSGGIAEAFF
>TRBV2|-|TRBD1|TRBJ1-2
TGTGCCAGCAGGGACCTCAGGGGGCCTGGCTACACCTTC
CASRDLRGPGYTF
>TRBV2|-|TRBD2|TRBJ2-7
TGTGCCAGCTTCGGACTCGGGGGAGGGCCGGGCGAGCAGTACTTC
CASFGLGGGPGEQYF
>TRBV6-5|once|-|TRBJ2-7
TGTGCCAGCAGACCACTGCTTCGGGTCTACGAGCAGTACTTC
CASRPLLRVYEQYF
>TRBV5-6|-|TRBD1|TRBJ1-2
TGTGCCAGCAGCCTAGGGACAGGGGGCGATGGCTACACCTTC
CASSLGTGGDGYTF
>TRBV5-8|-|TRBD1|TRBJ2-1
TGTGCCAGCAGTCGGGACAGGGTTGTGTATGAGCAGTTCTTC
CASSRDRVVYEQFF
>TRBV7-9|-|-|TRBJ1-3
TGTGCCAGCAGCTTAGGCCTCGGGGATTCTTTT
CASSLGLGDSF
>TRBV6-5|-|TRBD1|TRBJ2-7
TGTGCCAGCAGTTACTCGGGGACAGCGTCGTCTTCAGGGCAGTACTTC
CASSYSGTASSSGQYF
>TRBV27|-|-|TRBJ2-3
TGTGCCAGCAGTGGGGCGGCCCGCCGGGATACGCAGTATTTT
CASSGAARRDTQYF
>TRBV28|-|TRBD1|TRBJ1-2
TGTGCCAGCAGTGCCGCGGGACAGTCTAACTATGGCTACACCTTC
CASSAAGQSNYGYTF
>TRBV5-6|-|-|TRBJ2-1
TGTGCCAGCAGCTTGCTTCGGGGGGCAATGGATGAGCAGTTCTTC
CASSLLRGAMDEQFF
>TRBV30|-|-|TRBJ2-2
TGTGCCTGGTCAAGAGTGAACACCGGGGAGCTGTTTTTT
CAWSRVNTGELFF
>TRBV4-1|-|-|TRBJ1-4
TGCGCCAGCAGCCAATACAGGGAAGGTGGGGGAAATGAAAAACTGTTTTTT
CASSQYREGGGNEKLFF
>TRBV30|-|TRBD1|TRBJ1-1
TGTGCCTGGAGTCTGAGACAGGGAATAGGAGCTTTCTTT
CAWSLRQGIGAFF
>TRBV18|-|TRBD1|TRBJ1-2
TGTGCCAGCTCACCGCGGGACAGCGATGGCTACACCTTC
CASSPRDSDGYTF
>TRBV19|-|TRBD1|TRBJ1-1
TGTGCCAGTAGTCCGACAGGGTTGGCTGAAGCTTTCTTT
CASSPTGLAEAFF
>TRBV20-1|-|-|TRBJ2-3
TGCAGTGCTAGTGGAACAGGGTCTTCGAGCACAGATACGCAGTATTTT
CSASGTGSSSTDTQYF
>TRBV4-2|-|TRBD1|TRBJ2-5
TGTGCCAGCAGCCAAGAGGGGGACAGTCAAGAGACCCAGTACTTC
CASSQEGDSQETQYF
>TRBV2|-|TRBD1|TRBJ1-5
TGTGCCAGCACACCTCGGGGACAGAGGTATAGCAATCAGCCCCAGCATTTT
CASTPRGQRYSNQPQHF
>TRBV7-9|few|-|TRBJ2-7
TGTGCCAGCAGCTTAGAGGGATGGGGCGCGGAGCAGTACTTC
CASSLEGWGAEQYF
>TRBV5-4|-|-|TRBJ1-2
TGTGCCAGCAGCGCAGGGGAAAACTATGGCTACACCTTC
CASSAGENYGYTF
>TRBV2|-|TRBD2|TRBJ2-3
TGTGCCAGCAGTCGGACTAGCGGGGGGCTCGATACGCAGTATTTT
CASSRTSGGLDTQYF